This T cell receptor beta chain was identified in a study of lymphopenia after photon versus proton radiotherapy. Findings and limits, study-wide: A bigger post-nadir fall in TCR diversity correlated inversely with survival time in deceased patients. Under photons, naive T cells and diversity fell while effector/memory populations rose.

This CDR3 has 14 amino acids. V lost 0 bases, J lost 5 bases, and 7 bases lay in between. Germline CDR1 is MNHEY and CDR2 is SVGAGI. Sequenced by immunoSEQ multiplex PCR; TCRdb stores in-frame clones only, minus some. The sample lists about 70,000 clones; less than 95% were seen once. With respect to this clone: What it binds is unknown.

This clonotype originated in a woman aged 40 to 55 with cholangiocarcinoma. The source material was peripheral blood, sampled from a patient treated with photon-based radiotherapy. This chain uses TRBV6-5 with TRBJ2-2, with D perhaps being TRBD1 or TRBD2 (5 bases each). Here the CDR3 DNA reads TGTGCCAGCAGTTACTCTTGGGGGACCGGGGAGCTGTTTTTT. The encoded protein is CASSYSWGTGELFF.